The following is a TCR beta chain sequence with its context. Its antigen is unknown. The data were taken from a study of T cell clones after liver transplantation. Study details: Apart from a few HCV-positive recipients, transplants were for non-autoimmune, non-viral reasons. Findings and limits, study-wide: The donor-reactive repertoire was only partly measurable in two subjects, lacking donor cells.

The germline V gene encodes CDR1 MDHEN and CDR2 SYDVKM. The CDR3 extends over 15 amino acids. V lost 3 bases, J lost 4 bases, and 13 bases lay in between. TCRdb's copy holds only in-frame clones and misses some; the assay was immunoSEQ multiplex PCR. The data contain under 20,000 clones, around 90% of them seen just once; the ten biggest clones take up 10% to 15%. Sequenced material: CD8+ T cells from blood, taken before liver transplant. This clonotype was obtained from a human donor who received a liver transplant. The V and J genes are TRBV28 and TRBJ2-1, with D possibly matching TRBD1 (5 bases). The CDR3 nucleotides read TGTGCCAGCAGTTTTAGGGGTCAGACGTACAATGAGCAGTTCTTC. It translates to CASSFRGQTYNEQFF.